This T cell receptor beta chain was captured in a study of response to subunit inactivated influenza vaccine. TCRdb called the RT-PCR reads again in MiXCR, with one record for every CDR3 protein. The table lists 450,000 to 600,000 distinct CDR3 sequences, 7.6% of them singletons. This clonotype was observed a handful of times. What it binds is unknown. The study, taken as a whole, reports: There was a suggestion from the authors that each seasonal influenza vaccination recruits few new T cells.

This specimen consisted of PBMCs from blood, obtained less than 25 months after vaccination. This clonotype was obtained from a man aged 50-75 years who received an inactivated influenza vaccine.

Here the CDR3 DNA reads TGCAGTGCAGGGACACTCTACGAGCAGTACTTC. Its protein product is CSAGTLYEQYF. The chain is built from TRBV20-1 and TRBJ2-7; TRBD1 might be the D (6 bases). The CDR3 sequence is 11 residues long. The V end was cut by 6 bases, the J end by 3 bases, with 9 bases between. The germline V gene has CDR1 DFQATT and CDR2 SNEGSKA (reference sequence).